The clone carrying this T cell receptor (beta chain) was seen only a few times. This sample is part of a study of OX40 agonist ivuxolimab in advanced cancers. Generated by immunoSEQ multiplex PCR, the TCRdb table keeps only in-frame clones and is missing some. Among 50,000 to 60,000 clones, roughly four fifths were seen once, and the ten largest hold roughly 4.4%. The sequences come from CD4+ or CD8+ T cells sorted from blood, collected in a trial of the OX40 agonist ivuxolimab. This receptor was taken from an adult with an advanced solid tumor such as melanoma, head and neck, liver or kidney cancer.

The CDR3 loop reads CASSPGRNQPQHF. CDR3 bases: TGTGCCAGCAGCCCGGGTCGCAATCAGCCCCAGCATTTT. V is TRBV6-5 and J is TRBJ1-5; D remains unclear. V was cut by 6 bases and J by 2 bases, with 8 bases left in between. The length of the CDR3 is 13 residues. CDR1 is MNHEY and CDR2 is SVGAGI in the germline V gene.